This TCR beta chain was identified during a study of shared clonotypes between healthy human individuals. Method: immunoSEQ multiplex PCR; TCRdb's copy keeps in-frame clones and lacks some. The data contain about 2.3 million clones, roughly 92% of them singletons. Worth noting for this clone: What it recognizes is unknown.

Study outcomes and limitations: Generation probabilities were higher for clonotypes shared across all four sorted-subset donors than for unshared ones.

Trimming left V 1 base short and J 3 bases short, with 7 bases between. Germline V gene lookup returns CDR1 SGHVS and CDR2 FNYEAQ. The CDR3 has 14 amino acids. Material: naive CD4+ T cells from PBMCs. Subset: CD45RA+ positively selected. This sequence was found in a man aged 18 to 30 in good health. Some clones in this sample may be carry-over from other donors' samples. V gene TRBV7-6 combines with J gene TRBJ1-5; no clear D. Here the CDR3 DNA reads TGTGCCAGCAGCTTAGACGGGTACAATCAGCCCCAGCATTTT. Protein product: CASSLDGYNQPQHF.